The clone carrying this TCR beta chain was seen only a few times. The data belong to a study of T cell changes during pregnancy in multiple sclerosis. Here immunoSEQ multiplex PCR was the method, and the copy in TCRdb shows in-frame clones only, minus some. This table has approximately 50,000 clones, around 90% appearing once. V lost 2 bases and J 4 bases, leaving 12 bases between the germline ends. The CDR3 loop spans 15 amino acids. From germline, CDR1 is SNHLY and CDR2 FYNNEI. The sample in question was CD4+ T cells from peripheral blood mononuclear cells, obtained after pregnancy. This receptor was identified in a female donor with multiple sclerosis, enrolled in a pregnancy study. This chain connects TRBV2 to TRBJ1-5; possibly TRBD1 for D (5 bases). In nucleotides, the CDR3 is TGTGCCAGCAGTGAAAGGGGCAAGTGGAATCAGCCCCAGCATTTT. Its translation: CASSERGKWNQPQHF. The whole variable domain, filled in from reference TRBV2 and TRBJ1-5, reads EPEVTQTPSHQVTQMGQEVILRCVPISNHLYFYWYRQILGQKVEFLVSFYNNEISEKSEIFDDQFSVERPDGSNFTLKIRSTKLEDSAMYFCASSERGKWNQPQHFGDGTRLSIL.